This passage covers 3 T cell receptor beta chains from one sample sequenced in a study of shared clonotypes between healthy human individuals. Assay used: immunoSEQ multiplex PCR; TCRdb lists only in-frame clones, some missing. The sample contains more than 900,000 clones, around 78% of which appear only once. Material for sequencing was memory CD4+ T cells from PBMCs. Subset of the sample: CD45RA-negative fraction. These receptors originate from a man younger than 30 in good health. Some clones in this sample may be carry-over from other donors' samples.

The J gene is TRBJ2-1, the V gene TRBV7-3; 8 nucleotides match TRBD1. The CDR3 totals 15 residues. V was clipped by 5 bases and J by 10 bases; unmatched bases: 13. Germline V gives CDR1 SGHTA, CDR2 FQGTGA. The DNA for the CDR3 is TGTGCCAGCAGCATATCCGGACAGGGTTATAACGAGCAGTTCTTC. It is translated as CASSISGQGYNEQFF.

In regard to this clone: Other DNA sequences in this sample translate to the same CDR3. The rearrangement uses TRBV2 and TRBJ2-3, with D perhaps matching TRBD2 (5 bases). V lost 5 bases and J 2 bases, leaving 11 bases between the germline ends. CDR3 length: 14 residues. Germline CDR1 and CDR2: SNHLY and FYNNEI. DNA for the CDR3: TGTGCCAGCAGTCGGGATCGTACCACAGATACGCAGTATTTT. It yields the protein CASSRDRTTDTQYF.

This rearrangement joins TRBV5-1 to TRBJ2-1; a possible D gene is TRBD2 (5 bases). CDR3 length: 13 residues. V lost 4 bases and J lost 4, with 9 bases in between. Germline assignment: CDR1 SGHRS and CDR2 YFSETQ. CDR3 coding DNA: TGCGCCAGCAGCACCGGGGTTTACAATGAGCAGTTCTTC. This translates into CASSTGVYNEQFF. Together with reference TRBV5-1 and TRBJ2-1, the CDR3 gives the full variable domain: KAGVTQTPRYLIKTRGQQVTLSCSPISGHRSVSWYQQTPGQGLQFLFEYFSETQRNKGNFPGRFSGRQFSNSRSEMNVSTLELGDSALYLCASSTGVYNEQFFGPGTRLTVL.